This record looks at one T cell receptor (beta chain) sequence and its context. At the DNA level, this CDR3 is encoded by other sequences in the same sample as well. Profiled with immunoSEQ multiplex PCR; TCRdb holds only in-frame clones, not every one. The table includes fewer than 130,000 clones, roughly 90% detected once. With 5 bases removed from V and 6 bases from J, the gap between germline ends came to 10 bases. The CDR3 length is 11 residues. Germline lookup yields CDR1 DFQATT and CDR2 SNEGSKA (reference sequence). The entry originates in a study of T cell responses to AZD1222 COVID-19 vaccine.

The sample consisted of peripheral blood, taken on day 0 of AZD1222 vaccination. The genes are TRBV20-1 and TRBJ1-1, with D tentatively TRBD1 (5 bases). The source of this sequence is an adult in good health. The CDR3 DNA reads TGCAGTGCTTCACCGGGGGCTGAAGCTTTCTTT. Protein product: CSASPGAEAFF.